The present TCR beta chain was sequenced within a study of T cells in Graves' hyperthyroidism and ophthalmopathy. Whole-study results and caveats: The model forecast ophthalmopathy, anticipating it by a median roughly 6 months before onset.

Many counts were recorded for this clonotype. Its specificity is unknown. The germline gives CDR1 MNHNS, CDR2 SASEGT. Between the trimmed V and J ends, which lost 10 bases and 1 base, there was a span of 11 bases. The CDR3 length is 12 residues. Inclusion characteristics of ophthalmopathy patients comprised a Clinical Activity Score of at least 3, a NOSPECS grade of at least 4, and duration under 3 months. Uncontrolled infection, other autoimmune disease, pregnancy or lactation barred patients from enrollment. PBMCs were collected from an approximately 10 ml volume of fresh peripheral blood. There were TCR beta CDR3 regions amplified from RNA transcripts. HTBI primers were employed in a first-round RT-PCR of the TCR CDR3. TCRdb processed the multiplex PCR reads anew with MiXCR; each CDR3 protein has one entry. The profile shows more than 450,000 distinct CDR3 sequences, about 20% of them singletons.

The receptor's source is a middle-aged man with Graves' ophthalmopathy. The V and J genes are TRBV6-1 and TRBJ2-7; D is perhaps TRBD2 (6 bases). The sample taken for sequencing was blood. For the CDR3, the DNA is TGTGCCACCCGGGGGACGTCCTACGAGCAGTACTTC. This sequence encodes CATRGTSYEQYF.